This T cell receptor (beta chain) is from a study of cytomegalovirus exposure and HLA in healthy donors. PCR employed 60 Vbeta and 13 Jbeta primers. Assay used: immunoSEQ multiplex PCR; TCRdb lists only in-frame clones, some missing. The profile shows approximately 85,000 clones, approximately 80% of them singletons. V gave up 4 bases and J gave up 6 bases, with 9 bases separating them. Germline assignment: CDR1 SGHDN and CDR2 FVKESK. The CDR3 runs to 13 residues. J is TRBJ2-2 and V is TRBV14; D is undetermined. Sequenced material: PBMCs. The receptor was derived from a woman in her 50s in good health and CMV-seropositive. Here the CDR3 reads CASSPPNSGELFF. CDR3 bases: TGTGCCAGCAGCCCCCCCAACTCCGGGGAGCTGTTTTTT.